The 22 T cell receptor beta chains reported below all come from one sample, sequenced in a study of shared T cell receptors in the human thymus. Sequenced by immunoSEQ multiplex PCR; TCRdb stores in-frame clones only, minus some. The sample lists some 640,000 clones, approximately 87% seen once, with 0.0094% in the top ten. These data also formed part of another study, on human thymus T cells.

Sequenced input: thymocytes. The receptors stem from a boy in the first two years of life with a congenital heart defect.

The table lists this clone with a few counts. The chain combines TRBV28 with TRBJ1-2, with D perhaps TRBD1 (5 bases). There are 12 residues in the CDR3. V lost 6 bases and J 7 bases, leaving 12 bases between the germline ends. Germline loops: CDR1 MDHEN, CDR2 SYDVKM. The CDR3 sequence: CASSVAGVGYTF. DNA for the CDR3: TGTGCCAGCAGCGTAGCGGGGGTTGGCTACACCTTC.

This chain links TRBV19 with TRBJ1-5; perhaps TRBD1 as D (5 bases). This CDR3 has 19 amino acids. Trimming took 3 bases from V and 2 from J, leaving 23 bases between them. The germline CDR1 and CDR2 sequences are LNHDA and SQIVND (reference sequence). CDR3 nucleotide sequence: TGTGCCAGTAGTATTAAGGGCAAAATGACAGCTTCCCGCAATCAGCCCCAGCATTTT. Encoded protein: CASSIKGKMTASRNQPQHF.

The chain combines TRBV27 with TRBJ2-1, with 9 bases fitting TRBD1. Looked up from germline, CDR1 is MNHEY and CDR2 is SMNVEV (reference sequence). This CDR3 spans 16 amino acids. Unmatched junction bases numbered 6, after V lost 3 bases and J lost 3 bases. This CDR3 reads CASSLPWTGDYNEQFF. DNA for the CDR3: TGTGCCAGCAGTTTGCCTTGGACAGGGGACTACAATGAGCAGTTCTTC.

The rearrangement uses TRBV4-1 and TRBJ2-2, with a weak D call TRBD2 (5 bases). Germline V CDR1 and CDR2: MGHRA, YSYEKL. The CDR3 length is 17 residues. V lost 4 bases and J 0 bases, leaving 15 bases between the germline ends. The DNA for the CDR3 is TGCGCCAGCAGCCCAGCGGACGGAAAAACGAACACCGGGGAGCTGTTTTTT. Its translation is CASSPADGKTNTGELFF.

In its sample, this clone was seen once. The chain carries TRBV19 and TRBJ2-1; 9 bases fit TRBD2. Germline CDR1 is LNHDA and CDR2 is SQIVND (reference sequence). The CDR3 has 14 residues. V trimming: 11 bases; J trimming: 5 bases; junction bases outside the gene matches: 10. The CDR3 loop is CACHGGGVDNEQFF. For the CDR3, the DNA is TGTGCCTGCCATGGCGGGGGGGTCGACAATGAGCAGTTCTTC. Full variable domain (rest looked up from reference TRBV19 and TRBJ2-1): DGGITQSPKYLFRKEGQNVTLSCEQNLNHDAMYWYRQDPGQGLRLIYYSQIVNDFQKGDIAEGYSVSREKKESFPLTVTSAQKNPTAFYLCACHGGGVDNEQFFGPGTRLTVL.

This clone has only one observation. The CDR3 DNA reads as TGTGCCAGCAGCTTAGGGCTTGAGACCCAGTACTTC. This codes for CASSLGLETQYF. The rearrangement uses TRBV7-9 and TRBJ2-5; no reliable D call. Deletions cut 1 base from V and 5 bases from J, with 5 bases between. Germline-derived CDR1 and CDR2 are SEHNR and FQNEAQ (reference sequence). The CDR3 consists of 12 residues.

The rearrangement links TRBV27 to TRBJ2-1; 7 bases are shared with TRBD2. This CDR3 region has 17 residues. J lost 4 bases, V lost 0 bases, and 9 bases had no gene match. CDR1 and CDR2 from the germline V gene are MNHEY and SMNVEV (reference sequence). This chain's CDR3 is CASSLSPPGGIYNEQFF. The CDR3 bases are TGTGCCAGCAGTTTATCGCCGCCGGGAGGCATTTACAATGAGCAGTTCTTC.

The rearrangement joins TRBV28 to TRBJ1-2, with D perhaps TRBD1 (6 bases). CDR3 length equals 16 residues. Germline V gene sequence: CDR1 MDHEN, CDR2 SYDVKM. V lost 1 base, J lost 1 base, and 13 bases lay in between. The CDR3 DNA reads as TGTGCCAGCAGTTTATACAGGGTGAGGGGTAACTATGGCTACACCTTC. This translates into CASSLYRVRGNYGYTF.

The V call is TRBV28, the J call TRBJ2-3; weak D call: TRBD2 (7 bases). The germline V gene encodes CDR1 MDHEN and CDR2 SYDVKM. The length of the CDR3 is 15 residues. V lost 5 bases and J 7 bases, leaving 19 bases between the germline ends. The DNA for the CDR3 is TGTGCCAGCAGTCTCCCGGAAGGGGGGGCGAATACGCAGTATTTT. Encoded protein: CASSLPEGGANTQYF.

The chain carries TRBV2 and TRBJ2-5; 13 bases are shared with TRBD2. This CDR3 region has 17 residues. Germline trimming cut 6 bases from V and 5 bases from J; bases unmatched to any gene: 12. Per germline, CDR1 SNHLY and CDR2 FYNNEI. In DNA, the CDR3 is TGTGCCAGCAGCAAGCGCACTAGCGGGGGGGCCGGGGAGACCCAGTACTTC. The encoded protein is CASSKRTSGGAGETQYF.

This clone is a singleton in its sample. The chain links TRBV14 to TRBJ2-1; D might be TRBD2 (6 bases). The CDR3 has 18 residues. Trimming cost V 1 base and J 4 bases, with 20 bases left between them. Looked up from germline, CDR1 is SGHDN and CDR2 is FVKESK. The CDR3 bases are TGTGCCAGCAGCCAAGGAACGGGGGTCCGGGGCAGGTACAATGAGCAGTTCTTC. It encodes CASSQGTGVRGRYNEQFF.

The chain is built from TRBV25-1 and TRBJ1-2; 8 bases are shared with TRBD1. Germline trimming cut 2 bases from V and 8 bases from J; bases unmatched to any gene: 7. CDR1 and CDR2 from the germline V gene are MGHDK and SYGVNS. CDR3 length equals 14 residues. For the CDR3, the DNA is TGTGCCAGCAGTGAAAAGTGGACAGGGCAGGGCTACACCTTC. Translating it yields CASSEKWTGQGYTF.

The chain recombines TRBV5-8 with TRBJ1-1; 9 nucleotides line up with TRBD1. The CDR3 runs to 14 residues. CDR1 SGHTS and CDR2 YDEGEE come from the germline V gene. J lost 5 bases, V lost 4 bases, and 6 bases had no gene match. The CDR3 DNA sequence: TGTGCCAGCAGCCCCGGGACAGGGAATACTGAAGCTTTCTTT. Translated: CASSPGTGNTEAFF.

V is TRBV4-1 and J is TRBJ1-5; TRBD1 might be the D (5 bases). V was shortened by 4 bases and J by 0 bases, with 16 bases between the two germline ends. Germline-derived CDR1 and CDR2 are MGHRA and YSYEKL. This CDR3 has 17 amino acids. CDR3 loop: CASSRRQGVYSNQPQHF. In nucleotides, the CDR3 is TGCGCCAGCAGCCGTCGGCAGGGTGTCTATAGCAATCAGCCCCAGCATTTT.

The chain couples TRBV5-1 to TRBJ2-1, with D possibly TRBD1 on 6 matching bases. Trimming stripped 4 bases from V and 2 bases from J, with 13 bases between. Germline CDR1 and CDR2: SGHRS and YFSETQ. The CDR3 spans 15 residues. The CDR3 DNA follows: TGCGCCAGCAGCCCCCCCGGGACACCCTACAATGAGCAGTTCTTC. It translates to CASSPPGTPYNEQFF.

The J gene is TRBJ2-3, the V gene TRBV7-2; TRBD2 aligns across 13 bases. The length of the CDR3 is 19 residues. Germline values: CDR1 SGHTA, CDR2 FQGNSA. Unmatched junction bases numbered 9, after V lost 3 bases and J lost 0 bases. The CDR3 here is CASSLGPTSGRASTDTQYF. CDR3 coding DNA: TGTGCCAGCAGCTTGGGACCTACTAGCGGGAGGGCTAGCACAGATACGCAGTATTTT.

With regard to this clone: A read error may produce the germline difference seen at one junction end. The V call is TRBV4-1, the J call TRBJ1-6; TRBD1 matches 9 bases. Germline CDR1 MGHRA, CDR2 YSYEKL. This CDR3 spans 17 amino acids. The CDR3 sequence: CASSQTQGAKYNSPLHF. The CDR3 DNA reads as TGCGCCAGCAGCCAAACACAGGGGGCTAAGTATAATTCCCCCCTCCACTTT.

The chain links TRBV5-1 to TRBJ2-5, with 8 bases identical to TRBD1. V trimming: 4 bases; J trimming: 4 bases; junction bases outside the gene matches: 9. This CDR3 region has 15 residues. Germline V lookup: CDR1 SGHRS, CDR2 YFSETQ. In DNA form, the CDR3 reads TGCGCCAGCAGCCTGGGGACAGGAGGAGGAGAGACCCAGTACTTC. Translated: CASSLGTGGGETQYF.

J is TRBJ1-1 and V is TRBV27, with a possible D match to TRBD1 (6 bases). The CDR3 runs 14 residues. Deletions cut 4 bases from V and 5 bases from J, with 14 bases between. The germline CDR1 and CDR2 sequences are MNHEY and SMNVEV (reference sequence). The CDR3 DNA follows: TGTGCCAGCAGTTCGGGGGGCTTGGGGACTGAAGCTTTCTTT. Amino acids: CASSSGGLGTEAFF.

CDR3: CASSSGQGRYTF. CDR3 bases: TGCGCCAGCAGCTCAGGACAGGGGCGCTACACCTTC. This chain links TRBV5-1 with TRBJ1-2, with 9 nucleotides matching TRBD1. J was trimmed by 9 bases and V by 3 bases; bases with no gene match: 3. The CDR3 totals 12 residues. Looked up from germline, CDR1 is SGHRS and CDR2 is YFSETQ.

The gene calls are TRBV27 and TRBJ2-3; perhaps TRBD1 as D (6 bases). Trimming took 4 bases from V and 3 from J, leaving 8 bases between them. The CDR3 extends over 13 amino acids. Per the germline V gene, CDR1 is MNHEY and CDR2 is SMNVEV (reference sequence). The CDR3 loop reads CASSCQGTDTQYF. CDR3 DNA: TGTGCCAGCAGTTGTCAGGGGACAGATACGCAGTATTTT.

The chain carries TRBV19 and TRBJ2-5; TRBD2 matches at 12 bases. Trimming removed 5 bases from V and 5 bases from J; junction bases left unmatched: 6. In germline, CDR1 is LNHDA, CDR2 SQIVND (reference sequence). This CDR3 region has 15 residues. DNA of the CDR3: TGTGCCAGTAGTTATGGACTAGCGGGGAAGGAGACCCAGTACTTC. This translates into CASSYGLAGKETQYF.